This note documents a single TCR beta chain sequence. The sample holds many counts of this clonotype. Its antigen has not been determined. Per-nucleotide qualities are absent, and no much larger clonotype sits a single base away. The data are from a study of T-cell reconstitution after alpha-beta-depleted transplantation in children (dated by TCRdb to about 2016). Background on the whole study: Using TCR repertoire profiling, the study quantitatively followed how T-cell immune reconstitution unfolded in children after TCRalphabeta/CD19-depleted allogeneic hematopoietic cell transplantation.

The treatment or condition label on this specimen signifies: allogeneic hematopoietic cell transplantation with graft depleted of TCRalphabeta T cells and CD19 B cells. The children who served as transplant recipients had been given grafts of TCRalphabeta/CD19-depleted allogeneic hematopoietic cells. What the study reported, not specific to this receptor: The frequencies of hyperexpanded clones fell over the following months, and after one year, T-cell counts and TCRbeta diversity were mostly attributed to newly produced T cells. In some patients, high TCRbeta diversity at day 60 was attributed to recipient T cells and intrathymic progenitors that had survived conditioning. Apparently early alphabetaT-cell count recovery about two months after transplant reportedly relied on only several hundred rapidly expanded clones derived from non-depleted graft cells.

Inclusive of the bounding cysteine and phenylalanine, the CDR3 is 14 residues long. Only the CDR3 DNA is retained, 42 bases long and in frame from the first base. The V end loses 1 base and the J end loses 7 bases, and a stretch of 14 bases separates them. The CDR1 and CDR2 encoded by the germline V gene (reference sequence) are SEHNR and FQNEAQ. The library was made by PCR. The sequencer was an Illumina HiSeq 2500. Molecular barcoding was employed in the preparation of TCR libraries, with unique molecular identifiers being used to normalize TCRbeta repertoire quantification. Using fastp trimming at Q25 and MiXCR clonotype assembly, TCRdb reanalyzed the public sequencing data and kept in-frame beta chains. Every CDR3 protein is listed once, alongside the most common genes and DNA of its rows. This sample has around 240,000 distinct CDR3 sequences in its table, and less than 9% of those were observed once. Almost 6.5% of the sample goes to the ten largest clones.

The TCR sequence derives from a male patient between 5 and 17 years old who had a stem cell transplant for acute lymphoblastic leukemia, so the T cells may come from the graft donor. The input for sequencing was PBMCs, mostly from graft donor cells, taken 180 days after TCRalphabeta/CD19-depleted stem cell transplant. Rearrangement joined TRBV7-9 to TRBJ2-7; TRBD1 is a weak D gene call, 6 bases matching. The DNA sequence is as follows: TGTGCCAGCAGCTTAGTTCCAGGGGCTTGGGAGCAGTACTTC. The translation is CASSLVPGAWEQYF.